The source of this TCR beta chain is a study of radiotherapy plus CTLA-4 blockade in lung cancer. Germline loops: CDR1 GTSNPN, CDR2 SVGIG (reference sequence). V was clipped by 5 bases and J by 12 bases, with 17 bases between them. The CDR3 totals 12 residues. Data came from immunoSEQ multiplex PCR; TCRdb stores just in-frame clones and leaves some out. The repertoire holds roughly 86,000 clones, roughly four fifths seen once, with 0.82% in the top ten. This clone was counted once. Its antigen is currently unknown. Regarding the study as a whole: Early shifts in blood T cell clones, with interferon-beta, reportedly predicted response best.

This TCR was recovered from a human donor with non-small cell lung cancer who had stable disease on radiotherapy plus ipilimumab. The sample was peripheral blood, taken from a patient treated with radiotherapy plus ipilimumab. V and J are TRBV30 and TRBJ2-1; maybe TRBD1 (6 bases). CDR3 amino acids: CAWGYPGVGQFF. The CDR3 region has the DNA TGTGCCTGGGGGTACCCAGGGGTAGGGCAGTTCTTC. The complete variable domain, with remaining parts taken from reference TRBV30 and TRBJ2-1, reads SQTIHQWPATLVQPVGSPLSLECTVEGTSNPNLYWYRQAAGRGLQLLFYSVGIGQISSEVPQNLSASRPQDRQFILSSKKLLLSDSGFYLCAWGYPGVGQFFGPGTRLTVL.